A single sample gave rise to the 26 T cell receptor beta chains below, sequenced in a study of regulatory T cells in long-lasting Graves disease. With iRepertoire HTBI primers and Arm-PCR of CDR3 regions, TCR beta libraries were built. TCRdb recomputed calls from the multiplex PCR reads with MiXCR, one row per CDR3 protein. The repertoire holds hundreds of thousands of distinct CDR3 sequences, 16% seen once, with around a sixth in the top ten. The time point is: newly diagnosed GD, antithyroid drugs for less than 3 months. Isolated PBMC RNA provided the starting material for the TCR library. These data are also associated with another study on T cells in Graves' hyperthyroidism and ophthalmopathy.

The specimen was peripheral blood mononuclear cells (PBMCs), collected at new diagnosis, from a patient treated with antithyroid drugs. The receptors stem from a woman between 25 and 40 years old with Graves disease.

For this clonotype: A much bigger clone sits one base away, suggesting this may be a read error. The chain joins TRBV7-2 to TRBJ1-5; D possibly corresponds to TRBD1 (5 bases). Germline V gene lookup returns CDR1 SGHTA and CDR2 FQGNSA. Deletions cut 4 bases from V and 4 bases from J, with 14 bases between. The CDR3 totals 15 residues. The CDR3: CASSCTRTSNQPQHF. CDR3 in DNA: TGTGCCAGCAGCTGTACACGGACAAGTAATCAGCCCCAGCATTTT.

Written as DNA, the CDR3 is TGTGCCAGCAGCCAGCCCGGGACAGGGGTCCACGAGCAGTACTTC. Translated: CASSQPGTGVHEQYF. This chain uses TRBV28 with TRBJ2-7, with 10 nucleotides matching TRBD1. CDR1 is MDHEN and CDR2 is SYDVKM in the germline V gene. Trimming removed 6 bases from V and 5 bases from J; junction bases left unmatched: 10. The CDR3 loop spans 15 amino acids.

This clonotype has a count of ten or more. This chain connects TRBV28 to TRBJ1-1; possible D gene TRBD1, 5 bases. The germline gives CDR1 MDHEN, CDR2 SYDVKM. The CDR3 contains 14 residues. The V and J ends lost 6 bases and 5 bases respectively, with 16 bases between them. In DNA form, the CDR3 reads TGTGCCAGCAGATATTCAGGGTTGGTGACTGAAGCTTTCTTT. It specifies CASRYSGLVTEAFF.

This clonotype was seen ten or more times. The CDR3 spells CSAGRVQRNQPQHF. Written as DNA, the CDR3 is TGCAGTGCCGGACGAGTACAGAGAAATCAGCCCCAGCATTTT. V and J are TRBV20-1 and TRBJ1-5, with unresolved D. Per the germline V gene, CDR1 is DFQATT and CDR2 is SNEGSKA (reference sequence). Between the trimmed V and J ends, which lost 6 bases and 4 bases, there was a span of 16 bases. CDR3 length equals 14 residues.

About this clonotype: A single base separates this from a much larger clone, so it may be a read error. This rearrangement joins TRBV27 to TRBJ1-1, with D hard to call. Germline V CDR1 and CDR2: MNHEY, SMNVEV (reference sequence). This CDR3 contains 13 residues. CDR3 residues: CASRTFMNTEVFF. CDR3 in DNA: TGTGCCAGCCGCACATTTATGAACACTGAAGTTTTCTTT.

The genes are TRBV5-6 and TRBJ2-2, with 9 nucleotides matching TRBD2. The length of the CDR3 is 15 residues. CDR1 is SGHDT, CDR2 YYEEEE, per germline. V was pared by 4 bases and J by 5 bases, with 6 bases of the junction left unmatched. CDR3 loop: CASSPGLAITGELFF. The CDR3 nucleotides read TGTGCCAGCAGCCCCGGACTAGCGATAACCGGGGAGCTGTTTTTT.

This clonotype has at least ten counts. The CDR3 nucleotides are TGTGCCAGCAGTACCCCGGGACCCGGCGCGAACACCGGGGAGCTGTTTTTT. It translates to CASSTPGPGANTGELFF. The chain combines TRBV28 with TRBJ2-2; D may match TRBD1 or TRBD2 (5 bases each). V lost 5 bases, J lost 0 bases, and 16 bases lay in between. The CDR3 covers 17 residues. Germline V lookup: CDR1 MDHEN, CDR2 SYDVKM.

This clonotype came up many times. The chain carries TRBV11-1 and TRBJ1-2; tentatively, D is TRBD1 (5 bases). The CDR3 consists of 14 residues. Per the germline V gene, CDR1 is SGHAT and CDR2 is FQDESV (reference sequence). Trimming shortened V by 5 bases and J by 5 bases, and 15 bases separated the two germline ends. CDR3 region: CASSRDRLSYGYTF. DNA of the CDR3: TGTGCCAGCAGCAGAGACAGACTCTCGTATGGCTACACCTTC.

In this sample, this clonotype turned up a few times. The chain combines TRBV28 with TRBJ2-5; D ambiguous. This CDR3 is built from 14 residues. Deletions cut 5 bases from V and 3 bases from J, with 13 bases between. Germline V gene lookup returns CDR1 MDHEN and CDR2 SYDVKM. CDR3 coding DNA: TGTGCCAGCAGTCTCCCCTTTGGGAAAGAGACCCAGTACTTC. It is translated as CASSLPFGKETQYF.

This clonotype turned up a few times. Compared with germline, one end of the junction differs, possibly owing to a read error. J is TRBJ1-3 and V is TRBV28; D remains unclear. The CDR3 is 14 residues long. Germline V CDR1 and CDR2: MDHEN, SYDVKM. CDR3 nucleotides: TGTGCCAACAGTAGGGCATTCTCTGGAAACACCATATATTTT. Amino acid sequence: CANSRAFSGNTIYF.

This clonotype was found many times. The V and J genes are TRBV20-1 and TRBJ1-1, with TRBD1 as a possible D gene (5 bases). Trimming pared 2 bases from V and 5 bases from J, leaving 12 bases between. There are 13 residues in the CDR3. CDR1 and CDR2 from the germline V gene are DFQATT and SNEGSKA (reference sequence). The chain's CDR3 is CSARPQAITEAFF. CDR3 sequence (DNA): TGCAGTGCTAGACCACAGGCTATAACTGAAGCTTTCTTT.

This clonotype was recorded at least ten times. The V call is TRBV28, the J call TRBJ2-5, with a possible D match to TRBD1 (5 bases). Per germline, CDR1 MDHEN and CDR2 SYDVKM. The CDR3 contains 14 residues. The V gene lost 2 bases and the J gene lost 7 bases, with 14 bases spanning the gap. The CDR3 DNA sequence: TGTGCCAGCAGTTTAAGCCCCCCCCAGGGGACCCAGTACTTC. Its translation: CASSLSPPQGTQYF.

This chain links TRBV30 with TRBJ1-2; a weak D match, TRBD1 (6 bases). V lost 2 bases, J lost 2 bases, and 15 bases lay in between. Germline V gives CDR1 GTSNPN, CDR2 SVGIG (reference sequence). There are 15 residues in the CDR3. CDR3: CAWSRGLGGNYGYTF. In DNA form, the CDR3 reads TGTGCCTGGAGTAGGGGGTTGGGGGGGAACTATGGCTACACCTTC.

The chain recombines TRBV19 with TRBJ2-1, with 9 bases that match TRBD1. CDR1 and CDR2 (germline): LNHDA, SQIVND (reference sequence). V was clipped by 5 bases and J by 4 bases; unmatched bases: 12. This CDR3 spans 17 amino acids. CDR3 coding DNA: TGTGCCAGTAGTCATGGGGACAGGGCGCTGACGTACAATGAGCAGTTCTTC. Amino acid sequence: CASSHGDRALTYNEQFF.

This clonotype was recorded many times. The CDR3 coding sequence is TGTGCCAGCAGTTTATGGGGGGAGCGAAAGACTGGGCAGTTCTTC. Residues: CASSLWGERKTGQFF. The V call is TRBV27, the J call TRBJ2-1, with TRBD2 as a possible D gene (6 bases). Trimming removed 1 base at V and 12 bases at J, with 19 bases between. The CDR3 consists of 15 residues. Germline V gene data show CDR1 as MNHEY and CDR2 as SMNVEV (reference sequence).

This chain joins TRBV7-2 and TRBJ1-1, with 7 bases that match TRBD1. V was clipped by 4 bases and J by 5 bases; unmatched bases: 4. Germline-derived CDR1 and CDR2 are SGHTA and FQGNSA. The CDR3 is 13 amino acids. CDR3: CASSSLQGTEAFF. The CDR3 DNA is TGTGCCAGCAGCTCCTTACAGGGGACTGAAGCTTTCTTT.

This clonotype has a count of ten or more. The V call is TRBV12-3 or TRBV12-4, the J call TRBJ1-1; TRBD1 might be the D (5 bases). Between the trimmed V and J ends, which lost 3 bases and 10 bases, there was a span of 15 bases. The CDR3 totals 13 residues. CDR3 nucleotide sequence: TGTGCCAGCAGTTTCCGCGGGGGTCGAGGAGCTTTCTTT. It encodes CASSFRGGRGAFF.

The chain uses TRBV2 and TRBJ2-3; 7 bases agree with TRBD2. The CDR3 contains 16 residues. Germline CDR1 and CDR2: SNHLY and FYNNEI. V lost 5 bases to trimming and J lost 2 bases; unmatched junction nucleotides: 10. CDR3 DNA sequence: TGTGCCAGCAGTCCTGGGCGGGGGAGGGTCACAGATACGCAGTATTTT. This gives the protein CASSPGRGRVTDTQYF.

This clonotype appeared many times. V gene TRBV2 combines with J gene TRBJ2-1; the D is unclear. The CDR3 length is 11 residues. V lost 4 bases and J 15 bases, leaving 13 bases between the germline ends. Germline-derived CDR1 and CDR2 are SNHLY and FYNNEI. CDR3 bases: TGTGCCAGCAGTGGAAGGAGACTCGGGTTCTTC. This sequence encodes CASSGRRLGFF.

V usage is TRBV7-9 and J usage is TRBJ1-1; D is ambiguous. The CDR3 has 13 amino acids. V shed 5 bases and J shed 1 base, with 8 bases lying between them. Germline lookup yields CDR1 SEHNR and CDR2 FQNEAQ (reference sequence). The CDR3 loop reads CASSGRTNTEAFF. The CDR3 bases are TGTGCCAGCAGCGGACGGACGAACACTGAAGCTTTCTTT.

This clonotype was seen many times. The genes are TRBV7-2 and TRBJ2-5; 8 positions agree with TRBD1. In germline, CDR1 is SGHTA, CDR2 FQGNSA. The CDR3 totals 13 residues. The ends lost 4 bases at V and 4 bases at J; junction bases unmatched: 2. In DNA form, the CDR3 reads TGTGCCAGCAGCTCCGACAGGGGAGAGACCCAGTACTTC. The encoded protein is CASSSDRGETQYF.

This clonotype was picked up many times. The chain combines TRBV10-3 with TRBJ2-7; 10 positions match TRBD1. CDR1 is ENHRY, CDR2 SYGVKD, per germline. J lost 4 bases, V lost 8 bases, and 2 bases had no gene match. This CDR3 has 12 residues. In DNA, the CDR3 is TGTGCCATCGCGGGACAGGGGTACGAGCAGTACTTC. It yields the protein CAIAGQGYEQYF.

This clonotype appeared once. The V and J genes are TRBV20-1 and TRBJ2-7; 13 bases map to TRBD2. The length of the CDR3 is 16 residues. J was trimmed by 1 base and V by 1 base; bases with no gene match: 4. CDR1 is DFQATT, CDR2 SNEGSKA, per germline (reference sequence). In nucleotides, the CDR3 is TGCAGTGCTAGAGCCGGGACTAGCGGGATTTCCTACGAGCAGTACTTC. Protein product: CSARAGTSGISYEQYF.

DNA for the CDR3: TGTGCCAGCAGACCAAATCAGGGGGAACGTAGTGAGCAGTTCTTC. Translating it yields CASRPNQGERSEQFF. The rearrangement joins TRBV12-3 or TRBV12-4 to TRBJ2-1; 7 bases fit TRBD1. The CDR3 is made up of 15 amino acids. V was pared by 6 bases and J by 9 bases, with 14 bases of the junction left unmatched.

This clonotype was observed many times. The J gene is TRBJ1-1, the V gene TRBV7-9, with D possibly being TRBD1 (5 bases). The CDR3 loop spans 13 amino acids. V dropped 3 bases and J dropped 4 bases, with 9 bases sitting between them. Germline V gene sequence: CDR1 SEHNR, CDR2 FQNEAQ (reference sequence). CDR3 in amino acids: CASSFSTGTEAFF. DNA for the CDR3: TGTGCCAGCAGCTTTAGTACAGGCACTGAAGCTTTCTTT.

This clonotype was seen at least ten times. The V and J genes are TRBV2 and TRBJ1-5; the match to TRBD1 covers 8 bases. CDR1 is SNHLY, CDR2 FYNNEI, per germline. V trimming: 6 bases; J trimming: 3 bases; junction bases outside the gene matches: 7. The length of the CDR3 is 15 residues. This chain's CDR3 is CASSDRTGSNQPQHF. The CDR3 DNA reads TGTGCCAGCAGCGACCGGACAGGGTCCAATCAGCCCCAGCATTTT.